These 10 T cell receptor beta chains were sequenced from one sample in a study of blood T cell repertoires in COVID-19. TCRdb's table, derived via immunoSEQ multiplex PCR, lists solely in-frame clones and lacks some. The sample holds 170,000 or so clones, around four fifths seen once. Sequences were obtained from PBMCs or T cells enriched from blood (not recorded which). Receptor source: a woman in her 50s who had recovered from COVID-19.

The rearrangement uses TRBV18 and TRBJ2-7, with TRBD1 matching over 7 bases. V shed 0 bases, J shed 4 bases, and the junction held 6 bases outside the gene matches. CDR3 size: 15 residues. CDR1 KGHSH and CDR2 LQKENI come from the germline V gene. The DNA for the CDR3 is TGTGCCAGCTCACCACCAGCACAGGGGCAATACGAGCAGTACTTC. This translates into CASSPPAQGQYEQYF.

The rearrangement joins TRBV20-1 to TRBJ1-2; no clear D gene. CDR1 and CDR2 from the germline V gene are DFQATT and SNEGSKA (reference sequence). The CDR3 length is 9 residues. The V gene lost 3 bases and the J gene lost 8 bases, with 4 bases spanning the gap. The CDR3 nucleotides are TGCAGTGCTAGTGCAGGCTACACCTTC. It codes for CSASAGYTF.

This clone was seen a handful of times. The genes are TRBV27 and TRBJ1-4; 8 nucleotides align to TRBD1. The CDR3 length is 14 residues. Germline CDR1 and CDR2: MNHEY and SMNVEV (reference sequence). V lost 6 bases and J lost 10; bases outside the gene matches: 10. CDR3 region: CASRMGQATAKLFF. CDR3 coding DNA: TGTGCCAGCAGGATGGGACAGGCCACGGCAAAACTGTTTTTT.

The chain carries TRBV11-3 and TRBJ2-2, with TRBD2 matching 7 bases. V shed 0 bases, J shed 4 bases, and the junction held 2 bases outside the gene matches. CDR1 SGHNT and CDR2 YENEEA come from the germline V gene. The CDR3 runs to 15 residues. In DNA, the CDR3 is TGTGCCAGCAGCTTAGAGCGCGGGGGCACCGGGGAGCTGTTTTTT. Residues: CASSLERGGTGELFF.

V usage is TRBV9 and J usage is TRBJ1-4; 8 nucleotides align to TRBD1. There are 14 residues in the CDR3. Per the germline V gene, CDR1 is SGDLS and CDR2 is YYNGEE. Germline trimming cut 3 bases from V and 6 bases from J; bases unmatched to any gene: 4. The CDR3 reads CASSEDRVHEKLFF. For the CDR3, the DNA is TGTGCCAGCAGCGAGGACAGGGTCCATGAAAAACTGTTTTTT.

The sample holds one count of this clone. V is TRBV5-4 and J is TRBJ2-1; D uncertain. Germline loops: CDR1 SGHNT, CDR2 YYREEE (reference sequence). The V end was cut by 1 base, the J end by 1 base, with 9 bases between. The CDR3 consists of 15 residues. The CDR3 spells CASSLKSVSYNEQFF. CDR3 in DNA: TGTGCCAGCAGCTTGAAGAGTGTGTCCTACAATGAGCAGTTCTTC.

V is TRBV19 and J is TRBJ1-4; D remains ambiguous. Trimming removed 7 bases from V and 3 bases from J, with 15 bases in between. Germline lookup yields CDR1 LNHDA and CDR2 SQIVND (reference sequence). The length of the CDR3 is 15 residues. CDR3 sequence: CASKAGGTANEKLFF. The CDR3 nucleotides are TGTGCCAGTAAGGCAGGAGGCACGGCTAATGAAAAACTGTTTTTT.

This clone has more than one count but fewer than ten. The V call is TRBV7-6, the J call TRBJ2-7; 14 nucleotides match TRBD2. Germline CDR1 reads SGHVS; CDR2 reads FNYEAQ. The trim removed 5 bases at V and 6 bases at J, leaving 6 bases unmatched. This CDR3 spans 15 amino acids. CDR3 residues: CASSHGTSGSGEQYF. In DNA, the CDR3 is TGTGCCAGCAGCCACGGGACTAGCGGGAGTGGCGAGCAGTACTTC.

The chain uses TRBV7-9 and TRBJ2-1; 9 positions match TRBD2. With 6 bases clipped from V and 7 bases from J, the junction kept 10 bases outside the gene matches. The germline V gene has CDR1 SEHNR and CDR2 FQNEAQ (reference sequence). This CDR3 has 15 residues. The DNA of the CDR3 is TGTGCCAGCAGTCAAATTAGCGGGAGACTAAATGAGCAGTTCTTC. This gives the protein CASSQISGRLNEQFF.

The chain recombines TRBV24-1 with TRBJ1-2; 9 nucleotides match TRBD1. CDR3 length equals 16 residues. Germline values: CDR1 KGHDR, CDR2 SFDVKD. Unmatched junction bases numbered 9, after V lost 5 bases and J lost 3 bases. CDR3 sequence (DNA): TGTGCCACCAGTGTTGCCGGGACAGGGAATTACTATGGCTACACCTTC. It is translated as CATSVAGTGNYYGYTF.